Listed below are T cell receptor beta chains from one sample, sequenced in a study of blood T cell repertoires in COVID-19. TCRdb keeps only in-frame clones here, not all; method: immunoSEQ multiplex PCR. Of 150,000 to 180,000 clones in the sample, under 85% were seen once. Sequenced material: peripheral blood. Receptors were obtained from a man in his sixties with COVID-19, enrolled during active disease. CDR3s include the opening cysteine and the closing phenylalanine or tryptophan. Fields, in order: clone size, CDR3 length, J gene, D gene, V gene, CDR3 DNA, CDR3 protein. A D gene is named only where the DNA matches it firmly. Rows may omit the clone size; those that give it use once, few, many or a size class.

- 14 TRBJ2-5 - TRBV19 TGTGCCAGTAGTATCGCGCCATTACAAGAGACCCAGTACTTC CASSIAPLQETQYF
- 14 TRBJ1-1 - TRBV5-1 TGCGCCAGCACCTACCCGGGGGGCGGAACTGAAGCTTTCTTT CASTYPGGGTEAFF
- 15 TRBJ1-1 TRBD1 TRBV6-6 TGTGCCAGCAGAGAACAGGGGCGCGCGAACACTGAAGCTTTCTTT CASREQGRANTEAFF
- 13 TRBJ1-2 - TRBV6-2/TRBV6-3 TGTGCCAGCAGTAACCGGGCGGGCGGTGGCTACACCTTC CASSNRAGGGYTF
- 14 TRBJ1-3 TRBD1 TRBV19 TGTGCCAGTCGACAGGGTCTTCCTGGAAACACCATATATTTT CASRQGLPGNTIYF
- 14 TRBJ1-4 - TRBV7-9 TGTGCCAGCAGCTTAGGGGCCGTTAATGAAAAACTGTTTTTT CASSLGAVNEKLFF
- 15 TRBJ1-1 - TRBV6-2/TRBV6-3 TGTGCCAGCAGCCCTGGGGGAGGGAAGAACACTGAAGCTTTCTTT CASSPGGGKNTEAFF
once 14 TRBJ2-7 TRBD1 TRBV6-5 TGTGCCAGCAGGGGCGGGGACAGGGTGTACGAGCAGTACTTC CASRGGDRVYEQYF
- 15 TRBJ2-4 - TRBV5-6 TGTGCCAGCAGCTTATGGGCCCCCAGAAAGAACATTCAGTACTTC CASSLWAPRKNIQYF
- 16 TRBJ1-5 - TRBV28 TGTGCCAGCAGTTGGCAGGGGCTGTATAGCAATCAGCCCCAGCATTTT CASSWQGLYSNQPQHF
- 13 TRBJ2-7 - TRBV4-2 TGTGCCAGCAGCCAAGTTCACGAGTACGAGCAGTACTTC CASSQVHEYEQYF
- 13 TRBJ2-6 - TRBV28 TGTGCCAGCAGTCTCTCTGGGGCCAACGTCCTGACTTTC CASSLSGANVLTF
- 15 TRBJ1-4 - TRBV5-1 TGCGCCAGCAGCTTAGGGGACTCAACTAATGAAAAACTGTTTTTT CASSLGDSTNEKLFF
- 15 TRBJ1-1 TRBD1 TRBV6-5 TGTGCCAGCAGTAAGCGACAGGGTTTGGGGGCTGAAGCTTTCTTT CASSKRQGLGAEAFF
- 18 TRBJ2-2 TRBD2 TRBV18 TGTGCCAGCTCACCACTGCCTACTAGCCGGGAGGACACCGGGGAGCTGTTTTTT CASSPLPTSREDTGELFF
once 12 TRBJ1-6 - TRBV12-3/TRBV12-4 TGTGCCAGCAGTTCGCAGGGGTTACCCCTCCACTTT CASSSQGLPLHF
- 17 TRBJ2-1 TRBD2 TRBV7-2 TGTGCCAGCAGCGCCCCCGGACTAGCGGGAGCCCACAATGAGCAGTTCTTC CASSAPGLAGAHNEQFF
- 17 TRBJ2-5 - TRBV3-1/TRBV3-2 TGTGCCAGCAGCCAACTCCCCCTCGAACCCCTCGGGGAGACCCAGTACTTC CASSQLPLEPLGETQYF
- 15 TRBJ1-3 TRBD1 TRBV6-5 TGTGCCAGCACAGGACAGGGGGCGAGAGGAAACACCATATATTTT CASTGQGARGNTIYF
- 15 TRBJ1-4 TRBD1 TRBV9 TGTGCCAGCAGCGCGAGACAGGGGCACCAAGAAAAACTGTTTTTT CASSARQGHQEKLFF
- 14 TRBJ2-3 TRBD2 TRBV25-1 TGTGCCAGCAGCCTAGCGGCTAGCACAGATACGCAGTATTTT CASSLAASTDTQYF
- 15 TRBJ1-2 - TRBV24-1 TGTGCCACCAGTGATTCCCAGGTCAATTTCTATGGCTACACCTTC CATSDSQVNFYGYTF
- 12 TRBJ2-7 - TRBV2 TGTGCCAGCAGTGAAGTCGGGTACGAGCAGTACTTC CASSEVGYEQYF
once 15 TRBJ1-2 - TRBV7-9 TGTGCCAGCAGCTTAGAAAGGAGCGGGGGGTATGGCTACACCTTC CASSLERSGGYGYTF
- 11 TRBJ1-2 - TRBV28 TGTGCCACCGGACTCCCCTATGGCTACACCTTC CATGLPYGYTF
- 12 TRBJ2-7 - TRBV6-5 TGTGCCAGCAGGACTAGCTCCTACGAGCAGTACTTC CASRTSSYEQYF
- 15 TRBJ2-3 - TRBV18 TGTGCCAGCTCACCAGGGGAGTTACAGATTTATACGCAGTATTTT CASSPGELQIYTQYF
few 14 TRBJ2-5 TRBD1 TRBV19 TGTGCCAGTAGTATCAAGGGGGCCCAGGGGGCCCAGTACTTC CASSIKGAQGAQYF
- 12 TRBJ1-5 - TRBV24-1 TGTGCCACCAGTGACGGAGGTAGGTCCCAGCATTTT CATSDGGRSQHF
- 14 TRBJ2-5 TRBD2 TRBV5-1 TGCGCCAGCAGTTTATGGCGGGAGCAAGAGACCCAGTACTTC CASSLWREQETQYF
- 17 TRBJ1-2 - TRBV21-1 TGTGCCAGCAGACGCCGGGACATTGTTGCACTGATCTATGGCTACACCTTC CASRRRDIVALIYGYTF
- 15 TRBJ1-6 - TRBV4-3 TGCGCCAGCAGCCAAGAAGGGACTGTGGGTTCACCCCTCCACTTT CASSQEGTVGSPLHF
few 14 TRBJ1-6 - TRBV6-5 TGTGCCAGCAGATTTATCAGGGTTTCTTCACCCCTCCACTTT CASRFIRVSSPLHF
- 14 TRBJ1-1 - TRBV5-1 TGCGCCAGCAGCTTGGGGCAGGGAGGGGCTGAAGCTTTCTTT CASSLGQGGAEAFF
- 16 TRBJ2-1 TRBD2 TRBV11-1 TGTGCCAGCAGGGATAGCGGGGTGCGGGAGGCCAATGAGCAGTTCTTC CASRDSGVREANEQFF
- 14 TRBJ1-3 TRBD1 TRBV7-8 TGTGCCAGCAGCCCCCGGACAGGGGGAAACACCATATATTTT CASSPRTGGNTIYF
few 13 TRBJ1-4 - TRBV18 TGTGCCAGCAACCCGGACAGTAATGAAAAACTGTTTTTT CASNPDSNEKLFF
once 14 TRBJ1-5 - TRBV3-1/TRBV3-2 TGTGCCAGCAGCCAAGAATGGGGGCCGCAGCCCCAGCATTTT CASSQEWGPQPQHF
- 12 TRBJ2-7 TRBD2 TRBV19 TGTGCCAGTGGCGGCGGGAGAGGCGAGCAGTACTTC CASGGGRGEQYF
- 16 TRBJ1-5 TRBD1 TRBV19 TGTGCCAGTAGCGCGTACCGGGACAGGAGCAATCAGCCCCAGCATTTT CASSAYRDRSNQPQHF
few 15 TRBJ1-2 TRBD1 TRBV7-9 TGTGCCAGCAGCTTTTCAGGGGGCGGGGGCTATGGCTACACCTTC CASSFSGGGGYGYTF
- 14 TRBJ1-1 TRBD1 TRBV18 TGTGCCAGCTCTCCTAAACAGGGGGAATCGGTGGCTTTCTTT CASSPKQGESVAFF
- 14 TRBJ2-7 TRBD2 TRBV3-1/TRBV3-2 TGTGCCACCCGGACTAGCGGGAGGGCCACCGAGCAGTACTTC CATRTSGRATEQYF
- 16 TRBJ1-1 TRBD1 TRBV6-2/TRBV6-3 TGTGCCAGCAGTTACTCCGGGACAGGGGACTCCACTGAAGCTTTCTTT CASSYSGTGDSTEAFF
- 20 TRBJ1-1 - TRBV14 TGTGCCAGCAGCCAAGAAATAGGGGGATATGATCCAAGGGCCCCCACCGCGGCTTTCTTT CASSQEIGGYDPRAPTAAFF
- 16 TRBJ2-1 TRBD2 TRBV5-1 TGCGCCAGCAGCTTGGTACTAGCGGGAGGTAAAGGTGAGCAGTTCTTC CASSLVLAGGKGEQFF
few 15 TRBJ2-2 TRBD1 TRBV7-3 TGTGCCAGCAGCTTGGGACAGCAAGGGACCGGGGAGCTGTTTTTT CASSLGQQGTGELFF
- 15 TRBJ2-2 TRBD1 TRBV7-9 TGTGCCAGCAGCCCACAAGGGACAGGGAGCGGGGAGCTGTTTTTT CASSPQGTGSGELFF
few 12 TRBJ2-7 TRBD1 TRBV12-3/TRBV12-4 TGTGCCAGCAGTTCTGGGACAGGGTTCCGGTACTTC CASSSGTGFRYF
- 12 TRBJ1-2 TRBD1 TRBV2 TGTGCCAGCGACAGGGGGCGCGATGGCTACACCTTC CASDRGRDGYTF
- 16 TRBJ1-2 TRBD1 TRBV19 TGTGCCAGTAGTAGACCCAGGACAGGGGGCGCTTCTGGCTACACCTTC CASSRPRTGGASGYTF
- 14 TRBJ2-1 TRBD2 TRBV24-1 TGTGCCTCTAGCGGGCAACAGAGGGGTGATGAGCAGTTCTTC CASSGQQRGDEQFF
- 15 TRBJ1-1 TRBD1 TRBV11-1 TGTGCCAGCAGCCCAGGGACAGGGGATAACACTGAAGCTTTCTTT CASSPGTGDNTEAFF
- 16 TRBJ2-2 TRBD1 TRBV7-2 TGTGCCAGCAGCACTCGACAGGGGGCGACGGCCGGGGAGCTGTTTTTT CASSTRQGATAGELFF
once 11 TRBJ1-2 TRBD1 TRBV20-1 TGCAGTGCTAATGACAGGGGTGGCTACACCTTC CSANDRGGYTF
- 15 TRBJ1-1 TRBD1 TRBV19 TGTGCCAGTAGTATAACAGGGGGCACGAACACTGAAGCTTTCTTT CASSITGGTNTEAFF
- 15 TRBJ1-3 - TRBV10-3 TGTGCCATCAGTGAGGACAGTAGCTCTGGAAACACCATATATTTT CAISEDSSSGNTIYF
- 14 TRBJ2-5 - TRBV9 TGTGCCAGCAGCGGTGGGACTTCCCAAGAGACCCAGTACTTC CASSGGTSQETQYF